This T cell receptor (beta chain) was observed in a study of identical twins. Study-wide results and limits: Findings depended on cross-sectional statistics rather than tracking the same donors.

V dropped 8 bases and J dropped 0 bases, with 13 bases sitting between them. Germline V gene sequence: CDR1 WSHSY, CDR2 SAAADI. The CDR3 consists of 14 residues. Comments on this clonotype: What it binds is not known.

It was template switching that added a universal primer site, and there were unique molecular identifiers on the cDNA. TCRdb re-called the 5' RACE reads through MiXCR, storing one row per CDR3 protein. Altogether about 490,000 distinct CDR3 sequences are present, over 12% being singletons, with the ten largest covering about 0.47%. This sample also appeared in a second study, on yellow fever vaccine responses in identical twins.

This receptor was identified in a woman in her late teens or twenties in good health. V is TRBV10-2 and J is TRBJ1-1; the D gene is possibly TRBD1 (6 bases). The material sequenced was CD4+ T cells sorted from blood. CDR3 sequence reads: CASSRTAMNTEAFF. The CDR3 bases are TGCGCCAGCTCCAGGACAGCGATGAACACTGAAGCTTTCTTT.